The 25 T cell receptor beta chains in this list originate from one sample, sequenced in a study of beta chain features in type 1 diabetes. The sequenced template was cDNA made from the entire isolated RNA. Using immunoSEQ multiplex PCR, the repertoire was profiled, and TCRdb retains in-frame clones only, with some absent. The sample records hundreds of thousands of clones, roughly 15% being singletons. The sequenced material came from naive CD4+ T cells from blood. These TCRs come from a woman aged 18-29 years in good health.

J is TRBJ1-2 and V is TRBV7-2, with D perhaps TRBD1 (6 bases). The CDR3 has 14 residues. Germline V gene sequence: CDR1 SGHTA, CDR2 FQGNSA. The ends were cut back, 7 bases at V and 4 bases at J, with 16 bases in the middle. DNA of the CDR3: TGTGCCAGCAATCAGGGGTTTTTAGGCTATGGCTACACCTTC. Residues: CASNQGFLGYGYTF.

This clone was seen only a few times. Other DNA sequences in the sample encode the same CDR3. The rearrangement joins TRBV7-2 to TRBJ1-1; tentative D call: TRBD1 (5 bases). The CDR3 runs to 14 residues. Germline CDR1 and CDR2: SGHTA and FQGNSA. The V and J ends lost 2 bases and 0 bases respectively, with 7 bases between them. In DNA form, the CDR3 reads TGTGCCAGCAGCTTACAGGGATTGAACACTGAAGCTTTCTTT. Encoded protein: CASSLQGLNTEAFF.

This clone appeared once. The rearrangement uses TRBV28 and TRBJ2-7; 10 nucleotides agree with TRBD2. Trimming took 6 bases from V and 3 from J; bases not matched to a gene: 14. Per germline, CDR1 MDHEN and CDR2 SYDVKM. The CDR3 spans 17 residues. The CDR3 sequence is CASSIGLVLAGSYEQYF. The DNA of the CDR3 is TGTGCCAGCAGCATAGGATTGGTACTAGCGGGGAGCTACGAGCAGTACTTC.

In nucleotides, the CDR3 is TGCGCCAGCAGCTTGGGTGGGACCATATACAATGAGCAGTTCTTC. Amino acids: CASSLGGTIYNEQFF. The chain joins TRBV5-1 to TRBJ2-1; perhaps D is TRBD1 or TRBD2 (5 bases each). This CDR3 contains 15 residues. The V and J ends lost 0 bases and 4 bases respectively, with 11 bases between them. The germline V gene encodes CDR1 SGHRS and CDR2 YFSETQ.

The V gene is TRBV18, the J gene TRBJ1-5, with a possible D match to TRBD1 (5 bases). V dropped 6 bases and J dropped 5 bases, with 14 bases sitting between them. This CDR3 contains 14 residues. Germline CDR1 KGHSH, CDR2 LQKENI. This CDR3 is CASSAGDGYQPQHF. The CDR3 DNA follows: TGTGCCAGCTCGGCGGGGGACGGATATCAGCCCCAGCATTTT.

This clone came up a few times. The chain joins TRBV7-8 to TRBJ2-7, with D perhaps matching TRBD2 (6 bases). The CDR3 totals 14 residues. CDR1 is SGHVS, CDR2 FQNEAQ, per germline. V dropped 2 bases and J dropped 2 bases, with 10 bases sitting between them. This CDR3 reads CASSLRRDPYEQYF. The CDR3 coding sequence is TGTGCCAGCAGCTTAAGGCGGGACCCCTACGAGCAGTACTTC.

This clone was counted a few times. V usage is TRBV18 and J usage is TRBJ2-1; TRBD2 matches 13 bases. The CDR3 length is 17 residues. V trimming: 2 bases; J trimming: 9 bases; junction bases outside the gene matches: 10. Germline CDR1 KGHSH, CDR2 LQKENI. This CDR3 is CASSPFTSGRAGGEQFF. The CDR3 coding sequence is TGTGCCAGCTCACCATTTACTAGCGGGAGGGCCGGGGGTGAGCAGTTCTTC.

This chain joins TRBV5-1 and TRBJ2-3; 7 nucleotides agree with TRBD2. Unmatched junction bases numbered 17, after V lost 4 bases and J lost 0 bases. This CDR3 has 19 amino acids. The germline V gene has CDR1 SGHRS and CDR2 YFSETQ. In DNA form, the CDR3 reads TGCGCCAGCAGCCCTCGCGGGGGTAGCGGAGCTACTAGCACAGATACGCAGTATTTT. Protein: CASSPRGGSGATSTDTQYF.

This clone was detected only a few times. V and J are TRBV6-5 and TRBJ2-2, with D possibly matching TRBD1 (6 bases). Germline V gene data show CDR1 as MNHEY and CDR2 as SVGAGI. The CDR3 runs 15 residues. The germline V and J ends were trimmed by 1 base and 7 bases, with 13 bases remaining between them. The CDR3 spells CASSYFQGTFGELFF. CDR3 nucleotide sequence: TGTGCCAGCAGTTACTTTCAGGGGACCTTCGGGGAGCTGTTTTTT.

This chain links TRBV4-3 with TRBJ2-2; 9 positions match TRBD1. The CDR3 runs 18 residues. The germline V gene has CDR1 LGHNA and CDR2 YSLEER. V lost 4 bases and J lost 0; bases outside the gene matches: 9. The chain's CDR3 is CASSRRTGVGANTGELFF. The CDR3, as DNA: TGCGCCAGCAGCCGTCGGACAGGGGTCGGCGCGAACACCGGGGAGCTGTTTTTT.

This clone was seen only a few times. The V call is TRBV13, the J call TRBJ1-2, with 8 bases identical to TRBD1. The CDR3 length is 15 residues. V lost 4 bases and J lost 4; bases outside the gene matches: 8. Germline CDR1 PRHDT, CDR2 FYEKMQ (reference sequence). The CDR3 reads CASSSEGQGGYGYTF. Here the CDR3 DNA reads TGTGCCAGCAGCTCGGAAGGACAGGGAGGCTATGGCTACACCTTC.

The chain recombines TRBV4-2 with TRBJ2-5; D perhaps matches TRBD2 (6 bases). The CDR3 has 17 amino acids. The V gene's germline CDR1 is LGHNA and CDR2 YNFKEQ. Trimming cost V 3 bases and J 1 base, with 18 bases left between them. The CDR3 DNA follows: TGTGCCAGCAGCCAGGACCGTAGCGGCCGCCCCCAAGAGACCCAGTACTTC. Its protein is CASSQDRSGRPQETQYF.

This clone was observed a few times. The chain combines TRBV19 with TRBJ2-7, with TRBD1 identical over 7 bases. The CDR3 totals 14 residues. The trim removed 6 bases at V and 0 bases at J, leaving 5 bases unmatched. Germline V gene sequence: CDR1 LNHDA, CDR2 SQIVND (reference sequence). CDR3 amino acids: CASRRQGGSYEQYF. In DNA form, the CDR3 reads TGTGCCAGTAGAAGACAGGGTGGCTCCTACGAGCAGTACTTC.

The chain is built from TRBV27 and TRBJ2-7; 7 positions match TRBD1. Germline loops: CDR1 MNHEY, CDR2 SMNVEV (reference sequence). This CDR3 has 15 amino acids. With 6 bases clipped from V and 3 bases from J, the junction kept 11 bases outside the gene matches. In DNA form, the CDR3 reads TGTGCCAGCAGGCAACCGGGACAGAGCTACTACGAGCAGTACTTC. Translation gives CASRQPGQSYYEQYF.

The chain's CDR3 is CASSPGVGETQYF. The CDR3 DNA reads as TGTGCCAGCAGCCCAGGGGTCGGAGAGACCCAGTACTTC. The V call is TRBV6-1, the J call TRBJ2-5; perhaps TRBD1 as D (6 bases). The CDR3 is 13 residues long. Germline values: CDR1 MNHNS, CDR2 SASEGT. V gave up 6 bases and J gave up 4 bases, with 12 bases separating them.

This clone turned up a few times. This chain's CDR3 is CSVVVAQSTDTQYF. DNA for the CDR3: TGCAGCGTTGTAGTAGCGCAAAGCACAGATACGCAGTATTTT. The chain combines TRBV29-1 with TRBJ2-3; possibly TRBD2 for D (5 bases). V lost 4 bases to trimming and J lost 0 bases, with 11 bases between them. CDR3 length: 14 residues. The V gene's germline CDR1 is SQVTM and CDR2 ANQGSEA.

This clone was observed a handful of times. The chain is built from TRBV27 and TRBJ1-1; D unresolved. Germline assignment: CDR1 MNHEY and CDR2 SMNVEV (reference sequence). The CDR3 is 14 amino acids. Trimming shortened V by 5 bases and J by 1 base, and 11 bases separated the two germline ends. This CDR3 is CASSQVGWNTEAFF. The CDR3 bases are TGTGCCAGCAGTCAGGTGGGGTGGAACACTGAAGCTTTCTTT.

J is TRBJ2-1 and V is TRBV15; the match to TRBD1 covers 9 bases. Germline V lookup: CDR1 LNHNV, CDR2 YYDKDF (reference sequence). The CDR3 length is 17 residues. The ends lost 4 bases at V and 2 bases at J; junction bases unmatched: 9. This CDR3 is CATSTMGRDRAYNEQFF. For the CDR3, the DNA is TGTGCCACCAGCACTATGGGGCGGGACAGGGCCTACAATGAGCAGTTCTTC.

V usage is TRBV28 and J usage is TRBJ2-5, with a tentative D call TRBD1 (5 bases). There are 12 residues in the CDR3. Germline loops: CDR1 MDHEN, CDR2 SYDVKM. The CDR3: CATRVLIGAQYF. The CDR3 nucleotides read TGTGCAACACGGGTCTTGATAGGGGCCCAGTACTTC.

This clone was detected a few times. This chain links TRBV2 with TRBJ2-5; 7 bases line up with TRBD1. Looked up from germline, CDR1 is SNHLY and CDR2 is FYNNEI. The CDR3 is 15 residues long. V shed 6 bases and J 3 bases; nucleotides not matched to a gene: 10. CDR3 bases: TGTGCCAGCAGCAAAAGCAGGGGGAGAGAAGAGACCCAGTACTTC. Protein: CASSKSRGREETQYF.

V gene TRBV5-1 combines with J gene TRBJ2-1; 12 bases map to TRBD2. The length of the CDR3 is 15 residues. CDR1 and CDR2 from the germline V gene are SGHRS and YFSETQ. Losses at the gene ends were 0 bases for V and 13 bases for J; bases not matched to a gene: 8. CDR3 amino acids: CASSLGPSGRAPQFF. The CDR3 DNA is TGCGCCAGCAGCTTGGGTCCTAGCGGGAGGGCACCACAGTTCTTC.

The chain joins TRBV7-9 to TRBJ2-3, with D possibly being TRBD1 (5 bases). The CDR3 sequence is 14 residues long. Per the germline V gene, CDR1 is SEHNR and CDR2 is FQNEAQ (reference sequence). Deletions cut 3 bases from V and 2 bases from J, with 9 bases between. The CDR3 DNA is TGTGCCAGCAGCTTTGACAGAAACACAGATACGCAGTATTTT. It encodes CASSFDRNTDTQYF. The full variable domain, completed using reference TRBV7-9 and TRBJ2-3, is DTGVSQNPRHKITKRGQNVTFRCDPISEHNRLYWYRQTLGQGPEFLTYFQNEAQLEKSRLLSDRFSAERPKGSFSTLEIQRTEQGDSAMYLCASSFDRNTDTQYFGPGTRLTVL.

This clone appeared a few times. The chain links TRBV7-9 to TRBJ1-5, with D perhaps TRBD1 (5 bases). V lost 1 base and J lost 1, with 8 bases in between. CDR1 is SEHNR, CDR2 FQNEAQ, per germline (reference sequence). The CDR3 totals 15 residues. CDR3 region: CASSLGGHSNQPQHF. CDR3 bases: TGTGCCAGCAGCTTAGGAGGACACAGCAATCAGCCCCAGCATTTT. The entire variable domain, with the rest obtained from reference TRBV7-9 and TRBJ1-5, is as follows: DTGVSQNPRHKITKRGQNVTFRCDPISEHNRLYWYRQTLGQGPEFLTYFQNEAQLEKSRLLSDRFSAERPKGSFSTLEIQRTEQGDSAMYLCASSLGGHSNQPQHFGDGTRLSIL.

The sample holds one count of this clone. V is TRBV28 and J is TRBJ1-4; 9 nucleotides agree with TRBD1. CDR1 is MDHEN and CDR2 is SYDVKM in the germline V gene. The V and J ends lost 6 bases and 5 bases, in that order; junction bases with no gene match: 7. The CDR3 covers 15 residues. The DNA of the CDR3 is TGTGCCAGCAGCGCTCCCGGGACAGGGAATGAAAAACTGTTTTTT. Translation gives CASSAPGTGNEKLFF.

This clone has just a few counts. This chain links TRBV9 with TRBJ1-3; 9 positions agree with TRBD1. Germline-derived CDR1 and CDR2 are SGDLS and YYNGEE. CDR3 size: 15 residues. After removal of 0 bases from V and 4 bases from J, the junction contained 2 bases not matched to a gene. The CDR3 DNA reads as TGTGCCAGCAGCGTAGGGACAGGGGCGGGAAACACCATATATTTT. It specifies CASSVGTGAGNTIYF.